The 10 T cell receptor beta chains in this list originate from one sample, sequenced in a study of blood T cells in healthy people across ages. Through a sample-barcoded 5' primer and a J-beta primer mix, a second PCR was run for about 6 to 11 cycles. TCRdb passed the 5' RACE reads through MiXCR, listing each CDR3 protein once. The table lists about a million distinct CDR3 sequences, under 50% of them singletons. Specimen: blood. These receptors originate from a man aged 25 to 40 in good health.

A note on this clonotype: Relative to the germline gene, one junction end is altered; a read error may explain this. This chain uses TRBV10-3 with TRBJ2-7; weak D call: TRBD1 (5 bases). CDR3 length equals 14 residues. Germline values: CDR1 ENHRY, CDR2 SYGVKD. CDR3 region: CTISRTGGSYEQYF. The CDR3 region has the DNA TGTACCATCTCAAGAACAGGTGGCTCCTACGAGCAGTACTTC.

The V gene is TRBV7-2, the J gene TRBJ2-7; TRBD2 aligns across 15 bases. Unmatched junction bases numbered 7, after V lost 4 bases and J lost 6 bases. CDR3 length: 16 residues. The germline gives CDR1 SGHTA, CDR2 FQGNSA. CDR3 bases: TGTGCCAGCAGCTCGTCGGGACTAGCGGGGGGAAGCGAGCAGTACTTC. Protein sequence: CASSSSGLAGGSEQYF.

A few counts support this clonotype. The CDR3 reads CASSLIGQPYNEQFF. CDR3 DNA sequence: TGTGCCAGCAGCTTAATTGGACAGCCCTACAATGAGCAGTTCTTC. The chain recombines TRBV7-8 with TRBJ2-1; D possibly corresponds to TRBD1 (6 bases). CDR1 is SGHVS, CDR2 FQNEAQ, per germline. Trimming took off 2 bases at V and 2 bases at J, with 10 bases between the two ends. This CDR3 contains 15 residues.

The chain joins TRBV7-9 to TRBJ1-1; D is perhaps TRBD1 (5 bases). Germline V gives CDR1 SEHNR, CDR2 FQNEAQ (reference sequence). Trimming pared 3 bases from V and 3 bases from J, leaving 14 bases between. This CDR3 spans 15 amino acids. The CDR3 DNA reads as TGTGCCAGCAGCTTCGACAGCGTAAAGGACACTGAAGCTTTCTTT. Residues: CASSFDSVKDTEAFF.

This clonotype was seen only a few times. The CDR3 loop is CASSQDSRPYGYTF. CDR3 nucleotides: TGTGCCAGCAGCCAAGACAGCCGTCCCTATGGCTACACCTTC. V and J are TRBV3-1 and TRBJ1-2, with D unresolved. This CDR3 is built from 14 residues. Deletions cut 0 bases from V and 4 bases from J, with 9 bases between. Germline V gives CDR1 LGHDT, CDR2 YNNKEL (reference sequence).

The table lists this clonotype with a count of one. The junction shows a germline mismatch at one end, possibly a read error. The chain links TRBV30 to TRBJ2-5; a possible D gene is TRBD2 (5 bases). The DNA end lines up better with TRBJ2-7; the J call may be wrong. The CDR3 loop spans 11 amino acids. Per germline, CDR1 GTSNPN and CDR2 SVGIG (reference sequence). For the CDR3, the DNA is TGTGCCGGGAGCTTCGGGAACGAGCAGTACTTC. Translating gives CAGSFGNEQYF.

This clonotype was picked up one time. This chain links TRBV4-1 with TRBJ1-6, with D perhaps TRBD1 (5 bases). V lost 3 bases, J lost 4 bases, and 16 bases lay in between. The germline V gene has CDR1 MGHRA and CDR2 YSYEKL. The CDR3 is 17 residues long. CDR3 protein: CASSHYGRDGYNSPLHF. The CDR3 nucleotides are TGCGCCAGCAGCCATTATGGCCGGGACGGGTATAATTCACCCCTCCACTTT.

This clonotype was detected only a few times. The CDR3: CSVLTGILMNTEAFF. The CDR3 DNA is TGCAGCGTGTTGACAGGGATCCTTATGAACACTGAAGCTTTCTTT. The V gene is TRBV29-1, the J gene TRBJ1-1, with TRBD1 matching 7 bases. The CDR3 runs 15 residues. Germline V lookup: CDR1 SQVTM, CDR2 ANQGSEA. The V and J ends lost 6 bases and 0 bases, in that order; junction bases with no gene match: 10.

The sample holds a few counts of this clonotype. The chain uses TRBV5-1 and TRBJ2-1; D possibly corresponds to TRBD2 (6 bases). V shed 3 bases and J shed 8 bases, with 18 bases lying between them. CDR3 length equals 15 residues. CDR1 is SGHRS and CDR2 is YFSETQ in the germline V gene. The CDR3 DNA reads as TGCGCCAGCAGCTGGGGACTCATGGAGGGCGATGAGCAGTTCTTC. Amino acids: CASSWGLMEGDEQFF. The variable domain in full, completed from reference TRBV5-1 and TRBJ2-1, reads KAGVTQTPRYLIKTRGQQVTLSCSPISGHRSVSWYQQTPGQGLQFLFEYFSETQRNKGNFPGRFSGRQFSNSRSEMNVSTLELGDSALYLCASSWGLMEGDEQFFGPGTRLTVL.

This clonotype showed up just a few times. This sequence joins TRBV4-3 and TRBJ1-2; D unresolved. The germline V gene has CDR1 LGHNA and CDR2 YSLEER. The CDR3 runs to 12 residues. V was trimmed by 4 bases and J by 6 bases, leaving 9 bases between them. This chain's CDR3 is CASSRPEDGYTF. CDR3 nucleotides: TGCGCCAGCAGCCGCCCAGAGGATGGCTACACCTTC.